This is a list of T cell receptor beta chains from one sample in a study of Ad26.COV2.S vaccination and SARS-CoV-2 variants. Assay used: immunoSEQ multiplex PCR; TCRdb lists only in-frame clones, some missing. The repertoire includes about 220,000 clones, roughly 90% of them detected once, and approximately 12% sits in the top ten. Sequenced here: peripheral blood, sampled in a trial of Ad26.COV2.S vaccine versus placebo. These receptors all stem from a person between 18 and 59 years old who received the Ad26.COV2.S COVID-19 vaccine or a placebo. The CDR3 runs from the conserved cysteine through the conserved F or W. The order of the fields is J gene, clone size, D gene, V gene, CDR3 protein, CDR3 DNA. The D gene is left open where the match is weak. The listing skips clone size in some rows; elsewhere it reads once, few, many or a size class.

TRBJ1-6 . . TRBV5-6 CASSLATGSSYNSPLHF TGTGCCAGCAGCTTGGCCACGGGTAGCTCCTATAATTCACCCCTCCACTTT
TRBJ2-3 . . TRBV7-6 CASSLGDSHQDTQYF TGTGCCAGCAGCTTAGGAGACAGTCATCAGGATACGCAGTATTTT
TRBJ2-3 . . TRBV30 CAWSLSAGRTDTQYF TGTGCCTGGAGTCTCTCAGCGGGCCGCACAGATACGCAGTATTTT
TRBJ1-3 once . TRBV30 CAFEGSGSGNTIYF TGTGCTTTCGAGGGGTCGGGGAGTGGAAACACCATATATTTT
TRBJ2-1 . TRBD1 TRBV24-1 CATSDQWGQGYNEQFF TGTGCCACCAGTGATCAATGGGGACAGGGCTACAATGAGCAGTTCTTC
TRBJ2-2 . . TRBV6-5 CASSPWAGELFF TGTGCCAGCAGCCCCTGGGCCGGGGAGCTGTTTTTT
TRBJ2-7 . . TRBV23-1 CASSQPEHISLREQYF TGCGCCAGCAGTCAACCGGAACACATCTCCCTCCGCGAGCAGTACTTC
TRBJ2-7 . TRBD2 TRBV28 CASSRPGLGRSEQYF TGTGCCAGCAGCCGACCGGGACTAGGGAGAAGCGAGCAGTACTTC
TRBJ2-7 once TRBD2 TRBV10-2 CASLPAGLAGGPDRLRQYF TGCGCCAGCCTTCCGGCGGGACTAGCGGGGGGCCCCGACCGGTTGCGGCAGTACTTC
TRBJ1-5 . . TRBV7-2 CASSLYQSNQPQHF TGTGCCAGCAGCTTATATCAAAGCAATCAGCCCCAGCATTTT
TRBJ1-2 . . TRBV19 CASSRTEYGYTF TGTGCCAGTAGTCGGACAGAATATGGCTACACCTTC
TRBJ2-3 . TRBD2 TRBV19 CASSIDRTSADTQYF TGTGCCAGTAGTATAGATCGGACTAGCGCAGATACGCAGTATTTT
TRBJ1-1 . . TRBV6-5 CASSYSFGNTEAFF TGTGCCAGCAGTTACTCGTTTGGGAACACTGAAGCTTTCTTT
TRBJ2-5 . . TRBV11-2 CASSLGAAVQETQYF TGTGCCAGCAGCTTAGGGGCTGCAGTCCAAGAGACCCAGTACTTC
TRBJ1-1 . TRBD1 TRBV6-5 CASSYTGGTEAFF TGTGCCAGCAGTTACACAGGGGGCACTGAAGCTTTCTTT
TRBJ1-4 . . TRBV19 CASSTYGPIATNEKLFF TGTGCCAGTAGTACGTACGGACCGATTGCAACTAATGAAAAACTGTTTTTT
TRBJ1-6 . . TRBV19 CASSTSPGNSPLHF TGTGCCAGTAGTACCTCCCCGGGGAATTCACCCCTCCACTTT
TRBJ1-1 few . TRBV2 CASSIRNMNTEAFF TGTGCCAGCAGCATAAGGAACATGAACACTGAAGCTTTCTTT
TRBJ2-7 . . TRBV4-2 CATSSVGGEYEQYF TGTGCCACGTCATCGGTTGGGGGCGAATACGAGCAGTACTTC
TRBJ1-6 . . TRBV6-4 CASSTGNNSPLHF TGTGCCAGCAGCACAGGAAATAATTCACCCCTCCACTTT
TRBJ2-7 . . TRBV3-1/TRBV3-2 CASSQVRISYEQYF TGTGCCAGCAGCCAGGTGAGAATCTCCTACGAGCAGTACTTC
TRBJ2-7 . . TRBV28 CASGPEQYF TGTGCCAGCGGGCCCGAGCAGTACTTC
TRBJ2-1 . TRBD1 TRBV2 CASTWTGLSYNEQFF TGTGCCAGCACCTGGACAGGGCTCTCATACAATGAGCAGTTCTTC
TRBJ1-2 once . TRBV6-2/TRBV6-3 CASSSRWGYTF TGTGCCAGCAGCAGTAGGTGGGGCTACACCTTC
TRBJ2-7 . . TRBV4-3 CASSQVQGSDEQYF TGCGCCAGCAGCCAAGTGCAGGGGTCGGACGAGCAGTACTTC
TRBJ2-2 once . TRBV30 CAWTSLVGTGELFF TGTGCCTGGACTAGTCTAGTTGGAACCGGGGAGCTGTTTTTT
TRBJ1-3 . . TRBV5-1 CASSLGTASGNTIYF TGCGCCAGCAGCTTGGGGACGGCCTCTGGAAACACCATATATTTT
TRBJ2-7 once TRBD1 TRBV13 CASSLGQGDEQYF TGTGCCAGCAGCTTAGGACAGGGGGACGAGCAGTACTTC
TRBJ1-5 once TRBD1 TRBV19 CASRWTGSNQPQHF TGTGCCAGTAGATGGACAGGAAGCAATCAGCCCCAGCATTTT
TRBJ2-5 once . TRBV4-3 CASSQAPGPQETQYF TGCGCCAGCAGCCAAGCCCCCGGGCCCCAAGAGACCCAGTACTTC
TRBJ2-7 . TRBD1 TRBV14 CASGHTRDRGKRYEQYF TGTGCCAGCGGACATACCCGGGACAGGGGTAAGAGGTACGAGCAGTACTTC
TRBJ2-7 . . TRBV10-3 CAISGKGPEATYEQYF TGTGCCATCAGTGGGAAGGGCCCCGAGGCGACATACGAGCAGTACTTC
TRBJ2-1 . . TRBV7-9 CASSTRANEQFF TGTGCCAGCTCGACTAGGGCGAATGAGCAGTTCTTC
TRBJ2-1 . . TRBV9 CASSVDGEYYTEQFF TGTGCCAGCAGCGTAGACGGGGAGTACTACACTGAGCAGTTCTTC
TRBJ2-7 . . TRBV30 CAWSVPSGASEQYF TGTGCCTGGAGTGTCCCCTCCGGGGCCAGCGAGCAGTACTTC
TRBJ1-3 . . TRBV12-3/TRBV12-4 CASSLAGTETIYF TGTGCCAGCAGTTTAGCTGGGACTGAGACCATATATTTT
TRBJ2-1 . TRBD2 TRBV9 CASSAGGGTSGYNEQFF TGTGCCAGCAGCGCCGGGGGAGGGACTAGCGGATACAATGAGCAGTTCTTC
TRBJ1-6 . . TRBV27 CASRPGDSYNSPLHF TGTGCCAGCAGGCCAGGGGACTCCTATAATTCACCCCTCCACTTT
TRBJ1-1 . . TRBV9 CASSVQGTLGTEAFF TGTGCCAGCAGCGTACAGGGAACTCTTGGCACTGAAGCTTTCTTT
TRBJ2-7 . TRBD1 TRBV6-5 CASRTGPGGEQYF TGTGCCAGTCGGACAGGGCCAGGGGGGGAGCAGTACTTC
TRBJ1-2 . . TRBV28 CASTTGMDYGYTF TGTGCCAGCACAACAGGGATGGACTATGGCTACACCTTC
TRBJ1-6 . TRBD1 TRBV19 CASTRDRGLDNSPLHF TGTGCCAGTACCCGGGACAGGGGGCTGGATAATTCACCCCTCCACTTT
TRBJ2-7 . . TRBV21-1 CASSKPAGATYEQYF TGTGCCAGCAGCAAGCCCGCAGGTGCCACCTACGAGCAGTACTTC
TRBJ2-5 . TRBD2 TRBV7-3 CASSQSGGLETQYF TGTGCCAGCAGCCAATCCGGGGGGTTGGAGACCCAGTACTTC
TRBJ2-3 . TRBD1 TRBV5-4 CASSLGGGTTDTQYF TGTGCCAGCAGCTTAGGGGGCGGCACCACAGATACGCAGTATTTT
TRBJ2-3 . . TRBV7-8 CASSRRPSGTDTQYF TGTGCCAGCAGCCGTCGGCCTTCGGGCACAGATACGCAGTATTTT
TRBJ1-1 . . TRBV12-3/TRBV12-4 CASSSQRNEAFF TGTGCCAGCAGTTCCCAGCGGAATGAAGCTTTCTTT
TRBJ2-7 . TRBD1 TRBV7-2 CASSLVGQGAPTYEQYF TGTGCCAGCAGCTTAGTAGGGCAGGGGGCGCCCACCTACGAGCAGTACTTC
TRBJ2-3 . . TRBV5-4 CASSLNYYTDTQYF TGTGCCAGCAGCTTGAACTATTACACAGATACGCAGTATTTT
TRBJ2-7 once TRBD1 TRBV3-1/TRBV3-2 CASSQDGAGQGNEQYF TGTGCCAGCAGCCAAGATGGGGCGGGACAGGGAAACGAGCAGTACTTC
TRBJ2-2 . . TRBV13 CASSPPGHNTGELFF TGTGCCAGCAGCCCGCCGGGACATAACACCGGGGAGCTGTTTTTT